The next 20 T cell receptor beta chains were all read from a single sample in a study of T cells after yellow fever vaccination. TCRdb reprocessed the 5' RACE reads via MiXCR and lists one record per CDR3 protein. This table holds roughly 310,000 distinct CDR3 sequences, more than 8.5% found once. The starting material was PBMCs, obtained on the day of the first yellow fever vaccination. These receptors all stem from a man aged 18 to 35 who received the YFV17D yellow fever vaccine.

The rearrangement uses TRBV5-1 and TRBJ2-1; D perhaps matches TRBD1 (6 bases). The V gene's germline CDR1 is SGHRS and CDR2 YFSETQ. Trimming stripped 5 bases from V and 9 bases from J, with 15 bases between. The CDR3 is 13 residues long. CDR3 protein: CASSYRVMVEQFF. CDR3 nucleotides: TGCGCCAGCAGTTACAGGGTGATGGTTGAGCAGTTCTTC.

The chain is built from TRBV7-8 and TRBJ1-1; unclear D gene. The V gene lost 5 bases and the J gene lost 1 base, with 11 bases spanning the gap. Germline V gene sequence: CDR1 SGHVS, CDR2 FQNEAQ. The CDR3 is made up of 14 amino acids. Here the CDR3 DNA reads TGTGCCAGCAGCCTTGGCAATTCGAACACTGAAGCTTTCTTT. Translated: CASSLGNSNTEAFF.

This clonotype was counted ten times or more. V usage is TRBV7-2 and J usage is TRBJ2-2; D is possibly TRBD2 (5 bases). Deletions cut 0 bases from V and 4 bases from J, with 9 bases between. CDR3 length equals 15 residues. In germline, CDR1 is SGHTA, CDR2 FQGNSA. The CDR3 sequence: CASSLALAGTGELFF. The CDR3, as DNA: TGTGCCAGCAGCTTAGCCCTTGCGGGCACCGGGGAGCTGTTTTTT.

The DNA of the CDR3 is TGCGCCAGCAGCCCATTCCCAGGCAGGAATAACTATGGCTACACCTTC. Translating gives CASSPFPGRNNYGYTF. The chain links TRBV4-1 to TRBJ1-2; D gene uncertain. Trimming pared 4 bases from V and 1 base from J, leaving 16 bases between. The germline gives CDR1 MGHRA, CDR2 YSYEKL. The CDR3 totals 16 residues.

This clonotype was seen a few times. The chain joins TRBV7-2 to TRBJ1-2; 7 bases agree with TRBD1. This CDR3 spans 15 amino acids. Germline CDR1 SGHTA, CDR2 FQGNSA. V lost 5 bases, J lost 4 bases, and 10 bases stayed unmatched. The CDR3 loop reads CASSVQGRGSYGYTF. The DNA of the CDR3 is TGTGCCAGCAGCGTACAGGGGAGGGGCAGCTATGGCTACACCTTC.

This clonotype occurred a few times. In nucleotides, the CDR3 is TGTGCCAGCAGCGCGCTAGCGGGGGGGCCTGAGACCCAGTACTTC. It codes for CASSALAGGPETQYF. This rearrangement joins TRBV5-6 to TRBJ2-5; TRBD2 agrees at 12 bases. The germline CDR1 and CDR2 sequences are SGHDT and YYEEEE. V gave up 4 bases and J gave up 5 bases; unmatched junction bases: 6. The CDR3 is 15 residues long.

This clonotype was found a few times. The chain is built from TRBV13 and TRBJ1-6, with D possibly TRBD1 on 5 matching bases. The germline V and J ends were trimmed by 3 bases and 5 bases, with 8 bases remaining between them. The CDR3 spans 14 residues. Germline V CDR1 and CDR2: PRHDT, FYEKMQ (reference sequence). The DNA for the CDR3 is TGTGCCAGCAGCTTTGGGGGTCATAATTCACCCCTCCACTTT. Translating gives CASSFGGHNSPLHF.

V gene TRBV4-3 combines with J gene TRBJ1-6; a weak D match, TRBD1 (6 bases). This CDR3 has 16 amino acids. With 0 bases removed from V and 10 bases from J, the gap between germline ends came to 16 bases. From germline, CDR1 is LGHNA and CDR2 YSLEER. CDR3 in DNA: TGCGCCAGCAGCCAAGATGGGCAGGGGTCAAGCTCACCCCTCCACTTT. It translates to CASSQDGQGSSSPLHF.

This clonotype was recorded at least ten times. The J gene is TRBJ2-7, the V gene TRBV12-3 or TRBV12-4; D unclear. V was clipped by 1 base and J by 5 bases, with 3 bases between them. This CDR3 has 11 amino acids. This CDR3 reads CASSLGNEQYF. In nucleotides, the CDR3 is TGTGCCAGCAGTTTAGGTAACGAGCAGTACTTC.

This clonotype was counted ten times or more. The chain joins TRBV5-6 to TRBJ1-4; tentatively, D is TRBD1 (6 bases). This CDR3 spans 15 amino acids. CDR1 is SGHDT and CDR2 is YYEEEE in the germline V gene. Between the trimmed V and J ends, which lost 5 bases and 3 bases, there was a span of 14 bases. CDR3 region: CASRSTGRANEKLFF. The CDR3 bases are TGTGCCAGCAGATCAACAGGGCGAGCTAATGAAAAACTGTTTTTT.

CDR3: CAISRTSGGGEQFF. The CDR3 bases are TGTGCCATCAGTCGGACTAGCGGGGGGGGGGAGCAGTTCTTC. V is TRBV10-3 and J is TRBJ2-1; 15 bases agree with TRBD2. The ends lost 5 bases at V and 10 bases at J; junction bases unmatched: 3. This CDR3 has 14 amino acids. The V gene's germline CDR1 is ENHRY and CDR2 SYGVKD.

This clonotype was counted only a few times. The V and J genes are TRBV19 and TRBJ2-1, with 8 bases fitting TRBD2. Germline V gives CDR1 LNHDA, CDR2 SQIVND (reference sequence). The CDR3 has 15 amino acids. The ends lost 2 bases at V and 5 bases at J; junction bases unmatched: 5. CDR3 sequence: CASSIPGLGHNEQFF. The CDR3, as DNA: TGTGCCAGTAGTATACCGGGACTAGGCCACAATGAGCAGTTCTTC.

The chain carries TRBV12-3 or TRBV12-4 and TRBJ1-1; no clear D gene. Trimming left V 6 bases short and J 6 bases short, with 17 bases between. The CDR3 has 14 amino acids. DNA of the CDR3: TGTGCCAGCAGCGGGAACGAGGGTCGGGCTGAAGCTTTCTTT. It codes for CASSGNEGRAEAFF.

This clonotype was observed a few times. V is TRBV10-1 and J is TRBJ2-2; possible D gene TRBD2, 6 bases. The CDR3 runs 15 residues. Germline CDR1 WNHNN, CDR2 SYGVQD (reference sequence). V lost 3 bases and J 5 bases, leaving 13 bases between the germline ends. CDR3 region: CASSDAGSRTGELFF. The DNA for the CDR3 is TGCGCCAGCAGTGACGCGGGATCTCGGACCGGGGAGCTGTTTTTT.

This chain connects TRBV4-1 to TRBJ1-3; D uncertain. Germline values: CDR1 MGHRA, CDR2 YSYEKL. This CDR3 comprises 14 residues. V was pared by 1 base and J by 8 bases, with 12 bases between. DNA of the CDR3: TGCGCCAGCAGCCAAGTACAGTTCGCGGACACCATATATTTT. It specifies CASSQVQFADTIYF.

The CDR3 reads CASSADREVAFF. CDR3 nucleotides: TGTGCCAGCAGCGCCGACAGGGAGGTAGCTTTCTTT. The rearrangement joins TRBV25-1 to TRBJ1-1; 7 nucleotides match TRBD1. Germline assignment: CDR1 MGHDK and CDR2 SYGVNS. With V trimmed by 6 bases and J by 10 bases, 8 bases remained unmatched. The CDR3 has 12 amino acids.

This clonotype came up a few times. The chain joins TRBV6-1 to TRBJ2-3; no clear D. CDR3 size: 16 residues. CDR1 and CDR2 (germline): MNHNS, SASEGT. Trimming took 4 bases from V and 2 from J, leaving 16 bases between them. In nucleotides, the CDR3 is TGTGCCAGCAGTGCCGCAGGATACCGGATCACAGATACGCAGTATTTT. Amino acids: CASSAAGYRITDTQYF.

This clonotype was seen more than once but under ten times. The gene calls are TRBV6-5 and TRBJ1-2; D unresolved. There are 14 residues in the CDR3. Trimming shortened V by 0 bases and J by 3 bases, and 8 bases separated the two germline ends. Germline loops: CDR1 MNHEY, CDR2 SVGAGI. CDR3 coding DNA: TGTGCCAGCAGTTACTCGCCCGGTTACTATGGCTACACCTTC. It translates to CASSYSPGYYGYTF.

The chain is built from TRBV28 and TRBJ1-2; maybe TRBD1 (5 bases). Trimming left V 3 bases short and J 8 bases short, with 16 bases between. The CDR3 consists of 14 residues. Germline V gene lookup returns CDR1 MDHEN and CDR2 SYDVKM. The CDR3 region is CASSFSGVLGGYTF. The CDR3 DNA sequence: TGTGCCAGCAGTTTTTCGGGGGTACTGGGAGGCTACACCTTC.

This chain links TRBV19 with TRBJ2-1; D is unclear. The CDR3 loop spans 11 amino acids. Germline V gene data show CDR1 as LNHDA and CDR2 as SQIVND (reference sequence). Deletions cut 3 bases from V and 7 bases from J, with 4 bases between. In nucleotides, the CDR3 is TGTGCCAGTAGTATTTTGAATGAGCAGTTCTTC. Amino acid sequence: CASSILNEQFF.